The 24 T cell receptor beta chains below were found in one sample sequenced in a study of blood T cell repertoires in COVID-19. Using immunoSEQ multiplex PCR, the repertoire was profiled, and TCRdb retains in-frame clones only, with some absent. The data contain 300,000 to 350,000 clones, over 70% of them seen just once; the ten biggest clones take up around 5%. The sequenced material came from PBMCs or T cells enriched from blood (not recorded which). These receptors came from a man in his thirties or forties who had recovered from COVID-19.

In nucleotides, the CDR3 is TGCGCCAGCAGCCCCCGGGAGGGGAGGAATGAGCAGTTCTTC. It encodes CASSPREGRNEQFF. V usage is TRBV4-1 and J usage is TRBJ2-1; 8 nucleotides match TRBD2. The CDR3 extends over 14 amino acids. The germline V gene has CDR1 MGHRA and CDR2 YSYEKL. Trimming took 4 bases from V and 7 from J; bases not matched to a gene: 6.

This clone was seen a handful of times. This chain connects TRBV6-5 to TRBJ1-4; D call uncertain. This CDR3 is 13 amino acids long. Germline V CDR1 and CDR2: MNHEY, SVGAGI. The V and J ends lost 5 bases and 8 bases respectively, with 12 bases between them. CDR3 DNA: TGTGCCAGCAGTCCACTCGGGTTAGAAAAACTGTTTTTT. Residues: CASSPLGLEKLFF.

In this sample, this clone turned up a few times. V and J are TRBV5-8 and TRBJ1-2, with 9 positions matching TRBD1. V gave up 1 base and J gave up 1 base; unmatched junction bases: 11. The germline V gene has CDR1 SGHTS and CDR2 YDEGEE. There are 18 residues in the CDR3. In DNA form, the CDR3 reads TGTGCCAGCAGCTTGTACAGGGGGCCAAATGATTATAACTATGGCTACACCTTC. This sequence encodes CASSLYRGPNDYNYGYTF.

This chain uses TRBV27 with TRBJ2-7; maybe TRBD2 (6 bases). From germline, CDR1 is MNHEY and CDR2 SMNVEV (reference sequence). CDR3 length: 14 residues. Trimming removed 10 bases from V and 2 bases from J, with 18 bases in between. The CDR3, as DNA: TGTGCCACCTCCACCAGGGACTTAGCCTACGAGCAGTACTTC. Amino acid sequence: CATSTRDLAYEQYF.

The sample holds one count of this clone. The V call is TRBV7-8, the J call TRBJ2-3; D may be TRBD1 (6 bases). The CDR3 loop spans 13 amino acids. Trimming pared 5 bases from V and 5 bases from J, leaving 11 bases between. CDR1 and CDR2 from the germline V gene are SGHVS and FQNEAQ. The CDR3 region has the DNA TGTGCCAGCAGCCTCGGACAGTTAGATACGCAGTATTTT. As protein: CASSLGQLDTQYF.

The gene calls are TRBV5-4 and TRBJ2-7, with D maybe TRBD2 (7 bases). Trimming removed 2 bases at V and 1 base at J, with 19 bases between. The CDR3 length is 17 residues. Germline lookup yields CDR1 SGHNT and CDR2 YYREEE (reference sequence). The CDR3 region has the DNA TGTGCCAGCAGCTTAGGAGGGGGGGGCGTTCGGTCCTACGAGCAGTACTTC. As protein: CASSLGGGGVRSYEQYF. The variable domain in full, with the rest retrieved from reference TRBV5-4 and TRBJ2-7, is ETGVTQSPTHLIKTRGQQVTLRCSSQSGHNTVSWYQQALGQGPQFIFQYYREEENGRGNFPPRFSGLQFPNYSSELNVNALELDDSALYLCASSLGGGGVRSYEQYFGPGTRLTVT.

The CDR3 nucleotides read TGTGCCACCAGCAGTCAACAGGGCTCTGGGGCCAACGTCCTGACTTTC. This codes for CATSSQQGSGANVLTF. The chain employs TRBV15 and TRBJ2-6; D may be TRBD1 (6 bases). Trimming shortened V by 3 bases and J by 0 bases, and 9 bases separated the two germline ends. Germline V CDR1 and CDR2: LNHNV, YYDKDF (reference sequence). The CDR3 covers 16 residues.

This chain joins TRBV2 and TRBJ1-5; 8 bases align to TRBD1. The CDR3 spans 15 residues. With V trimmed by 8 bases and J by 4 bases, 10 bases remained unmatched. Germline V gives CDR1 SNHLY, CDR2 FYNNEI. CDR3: CASEVGTGLNQPQHF. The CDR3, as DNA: TGTGCCAGCGAGGTGGGGACAGGTCTTAATCAGCCCCAGCATTTT.

CDR3 coding DNA: TGTGCCAGCAGTCCAGGGGATGAAACAGATACGCAGTATTTT. Amino acid sequence: CASSPGDETDTQYF. The chain has TRBV2 and TRBJ2-3; a possible D gene is TRBD1 (6 bases). V was clipped by 5 bases and J by 3 bases, with 12 bases between them. Germline assignment: CDR1 SNHLY and CDR2 FYNNEI. CDR3 length: 14 residues.

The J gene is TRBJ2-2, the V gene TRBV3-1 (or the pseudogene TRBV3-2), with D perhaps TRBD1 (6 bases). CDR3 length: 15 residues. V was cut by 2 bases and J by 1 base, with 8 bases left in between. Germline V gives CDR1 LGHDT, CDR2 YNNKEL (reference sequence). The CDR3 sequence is CASSQPGQNTGELFF. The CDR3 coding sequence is TGTGCCAGCAGCCAACCGGGACAGAACACCGGGGAGCTGTTTTTT.

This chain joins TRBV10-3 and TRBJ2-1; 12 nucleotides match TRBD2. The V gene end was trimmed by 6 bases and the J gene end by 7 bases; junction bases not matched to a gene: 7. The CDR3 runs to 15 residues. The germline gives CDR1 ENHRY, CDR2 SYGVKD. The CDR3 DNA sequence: TGTGCCATCAGGCTAGCGGGGGGGCCGGGTAATGAGCAGTTCTTC. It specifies CAIRLAGGPGNEQFF.

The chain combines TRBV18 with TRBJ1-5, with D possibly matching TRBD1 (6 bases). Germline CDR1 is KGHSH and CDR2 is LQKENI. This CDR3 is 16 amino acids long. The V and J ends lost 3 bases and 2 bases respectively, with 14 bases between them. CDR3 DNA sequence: TGTGCCAGCTCACCCCGAGGGGGGGTCGGCAATCAGCCCCAGCATTTT. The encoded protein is CASSPRGGVGNQPQHF.

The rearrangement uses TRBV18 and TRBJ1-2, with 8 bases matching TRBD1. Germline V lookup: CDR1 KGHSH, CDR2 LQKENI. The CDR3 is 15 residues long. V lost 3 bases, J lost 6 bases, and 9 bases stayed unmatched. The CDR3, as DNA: TGTGCCAGCTCACCCCGTTCAGGGGGCGTCGATGGCTACACCTTC. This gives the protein CASSPRSGGVDGYTF.

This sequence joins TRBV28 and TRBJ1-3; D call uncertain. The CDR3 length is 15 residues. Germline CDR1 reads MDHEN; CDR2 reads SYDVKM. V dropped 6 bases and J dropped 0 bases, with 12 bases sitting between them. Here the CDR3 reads CASRTAGSSGNTIYF. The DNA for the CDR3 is TGTGCCAGCAGGACTGCGGGGAGCTCTGGAAACACCATATATTTT. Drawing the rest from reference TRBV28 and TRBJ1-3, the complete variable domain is DVKVTQSSRYLVKRTGEKVFLECVQDMDHENMFWYRQDPGLGLRLIYFSYDVKMKEKGDIPEGYSVSREKKERFSLILESASTNQTSMYLCASRTAGSSGNTIYFGEGSWLTVV.

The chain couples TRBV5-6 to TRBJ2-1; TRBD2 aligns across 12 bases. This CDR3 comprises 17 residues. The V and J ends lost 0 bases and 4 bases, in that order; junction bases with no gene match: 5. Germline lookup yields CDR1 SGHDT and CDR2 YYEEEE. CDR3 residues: CASSLALAGGRYNEQFF. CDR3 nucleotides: TGTGCCAGCAGCTTGGCGCTAGCGGGGGGGCGATACAATGAGCAGTTCTTC.

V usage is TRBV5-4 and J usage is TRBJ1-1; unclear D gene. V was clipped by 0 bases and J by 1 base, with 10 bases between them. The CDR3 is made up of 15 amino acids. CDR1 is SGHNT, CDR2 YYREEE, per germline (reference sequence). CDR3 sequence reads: CASSLDPGRNTEAFF. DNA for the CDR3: TGTGCCAGCAGCTTGGACCCAGGAAGGAACACTGAAGCTTTCTTT. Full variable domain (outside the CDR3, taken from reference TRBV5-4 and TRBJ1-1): ETGVTQSPTHLIKTRGQQVTLRCSSQSGHNTVSWYQQALGQGPQFIFQYYREEENGRGNFPPRFSGLQFPNYSSELNVNALELDDSALYLCASSLDPGRNTEAFFGQGTRLTVV.

CDR3 DNA sequence: TGTGCTAGTGGTTTGGGACTAGCGGGGGTGGGCGATGAGCAGTTCTTC. Its protein is CASGLGLAGVGDEQFF. V is TRBV12-5 and J is TRBJ2-1, with TRBD2 matching 12 bases. Germline V lookup: CDR1 LGHNT, CDR2 FRNRAP. Unmatched junction bases numbered 6, after V lost 1 base and J lost 8 bases. This CDR3 is 16 amino acids long.

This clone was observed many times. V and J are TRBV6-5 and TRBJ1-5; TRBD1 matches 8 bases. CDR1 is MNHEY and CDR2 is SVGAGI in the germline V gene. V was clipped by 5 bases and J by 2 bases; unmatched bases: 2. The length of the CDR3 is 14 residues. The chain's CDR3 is CASSQTGGNQPQHF. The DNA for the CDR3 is TGTGCCAGCAGTCAGACAGGGGGCAATCAGCCCCAGCATTTT.

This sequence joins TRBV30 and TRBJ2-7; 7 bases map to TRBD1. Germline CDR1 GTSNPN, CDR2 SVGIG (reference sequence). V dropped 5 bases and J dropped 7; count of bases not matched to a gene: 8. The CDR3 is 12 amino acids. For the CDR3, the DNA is TGTGCCTGGTTGACAGGGTTTCGTGAGCAGTACTTC. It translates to CAWLTGFREQYF.

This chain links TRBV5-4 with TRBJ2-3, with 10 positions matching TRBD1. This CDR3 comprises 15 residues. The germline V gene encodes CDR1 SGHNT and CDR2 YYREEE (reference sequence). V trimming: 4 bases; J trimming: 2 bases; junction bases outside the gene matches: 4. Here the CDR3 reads CASSQGQGPTDTQYF. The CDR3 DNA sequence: TGTGCCAGCAGCCAGGGACAGGGGCCCACAGATACGCAGTATTTT.

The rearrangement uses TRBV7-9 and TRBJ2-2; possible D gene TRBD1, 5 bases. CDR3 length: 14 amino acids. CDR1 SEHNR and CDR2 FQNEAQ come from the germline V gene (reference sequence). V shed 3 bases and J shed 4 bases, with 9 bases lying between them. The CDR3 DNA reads TGTGCCAGCAGCTTGGCAGGGATCACCGGGGAGCTGTTTTTT. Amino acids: CASSLAGITGELFF. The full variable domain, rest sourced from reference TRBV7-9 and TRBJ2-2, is DTGVSQNPRHKITKRGQNVTFRCDPISEHNRLYWYRQTLGQGPEFLTYFQNEAQLEKSRLLSDRFSAERPKGSFSTLEIQRTEQGDSAMYLCASSLAGITGELFFGEGSRLTVL.

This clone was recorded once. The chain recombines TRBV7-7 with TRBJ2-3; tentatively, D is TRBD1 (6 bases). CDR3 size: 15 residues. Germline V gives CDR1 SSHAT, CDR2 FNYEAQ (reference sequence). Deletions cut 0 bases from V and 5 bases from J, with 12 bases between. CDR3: CASSLAVGAVDTQYF. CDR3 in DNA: TGTGCCAGCAGCTTAGCCGTGGGGGCGGTAGATACGCAGTATTTT.

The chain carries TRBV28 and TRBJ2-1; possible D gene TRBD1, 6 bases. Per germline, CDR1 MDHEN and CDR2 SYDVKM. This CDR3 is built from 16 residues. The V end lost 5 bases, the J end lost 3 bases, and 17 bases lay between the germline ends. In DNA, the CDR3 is TGTGCCAGCAGTGCCCCCACAGGGATGAACTACAATGAGCAGTTCTTC. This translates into CASSAPTGMNYNEQFF.

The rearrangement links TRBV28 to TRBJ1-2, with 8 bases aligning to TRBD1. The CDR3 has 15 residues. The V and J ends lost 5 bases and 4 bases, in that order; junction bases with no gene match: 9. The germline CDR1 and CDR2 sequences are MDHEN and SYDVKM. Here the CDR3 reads CASSPSSTGAYGYTF. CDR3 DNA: TGTGCCAGCAGTCCGTCATCGACAGGGGCCTATGGCTACACCTTC.